The following is a T cell receptor beta chain sequence with its context. This entry belongs to a study of blood T cell repertoires in COVID-19. Original processing methods: Cell counts per sample came from amplifying reference gene primers. The assay was immunoSEQ multiplex PCR, and TCRdb's table has in-frame clones only and misses some. D and trimming come from the DNA, and the V and J calls and clone size come from that table. The data hold approximately 300,000 clones, with around 83% observed a single time. The CDR3 runs to 14 residues. Germline CDR1 reads MNHEY; CDR2 reads SMNVEV (reference sequence). V lost 4 bases, J lost 2 bases, and 3 bases stayed unmatched.

The TCR comes from a woman aged 45-65 years with acute or convalescent COVID-19. The sequenced sample was peripheral blood. The genes are TRBV27 and TRBJ1-2; 8 bases line up with TRBD1. The CDR3 bases are TGTGCCAGCAGTTCCCGGACAGGGAACTATGGCTACACCTTC. It is translated as CASSSRTGNYGYTF.